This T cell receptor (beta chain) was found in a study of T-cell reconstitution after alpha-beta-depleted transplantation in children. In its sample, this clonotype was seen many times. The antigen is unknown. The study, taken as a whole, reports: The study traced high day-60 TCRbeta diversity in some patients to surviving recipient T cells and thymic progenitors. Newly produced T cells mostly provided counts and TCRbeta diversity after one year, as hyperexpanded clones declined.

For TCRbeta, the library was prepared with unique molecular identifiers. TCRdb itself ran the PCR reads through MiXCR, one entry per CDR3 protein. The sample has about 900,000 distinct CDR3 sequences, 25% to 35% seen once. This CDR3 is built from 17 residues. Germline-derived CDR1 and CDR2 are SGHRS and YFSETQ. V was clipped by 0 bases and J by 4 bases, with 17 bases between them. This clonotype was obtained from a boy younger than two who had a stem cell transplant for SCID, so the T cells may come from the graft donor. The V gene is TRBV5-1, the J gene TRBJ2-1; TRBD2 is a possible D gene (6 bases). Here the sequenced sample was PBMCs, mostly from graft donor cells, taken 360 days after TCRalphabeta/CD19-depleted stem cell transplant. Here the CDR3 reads CASSLGNEIAVYNEQFF. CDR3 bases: TGCGCCAGCAGCTTGGGTAACGAAATAGCGGTTTACAATGAGCAGTTCTTC. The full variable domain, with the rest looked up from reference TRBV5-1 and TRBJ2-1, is KAGVTQTPRYLIKTRGQQVTLSCSPISGHRSVSWYQQTPGQGLQFLFEYFSETQRNKGNFPGRFSGRQFSNSRSEMNVSTLELGDSALYLCASSLGNEIAVYNEQFFGPGTRLTVL.